What follows describes a single TCR beta chain. The sample originates from a study of graft-versus-host responses after intestinal transplantation. Some clones are missing from TCRdb's copy, which holds only in-frame ones; the method was immunoSEQ multiplex PCR. The data contain tens of thousands of clones, roughly 89% of them singletons. The TCR originated in a human patient who received an intestinal transplant, so some T cells may come from the graft donor. The sample here was bone marrow, taken approximately 100 weeks after intestinal transplantation.

This CDR3 reads CAISPGGVVETQYF. The CDR3 coding sequence is TGTGCCATCTCCCCCGGGGGGGTCGTGGAGACCCAGTACTTC. This chain joins TRBV10-3 and TRBJ2-5; 8 bases match TRBD2. Germline assignment: CDR1 ENHRY and CDR2 SYGVKD. The V and J ends lost 8 bases and 5 bases, in that order; junction bases with no gene match: 10. The CDR3 is 14 residues long.